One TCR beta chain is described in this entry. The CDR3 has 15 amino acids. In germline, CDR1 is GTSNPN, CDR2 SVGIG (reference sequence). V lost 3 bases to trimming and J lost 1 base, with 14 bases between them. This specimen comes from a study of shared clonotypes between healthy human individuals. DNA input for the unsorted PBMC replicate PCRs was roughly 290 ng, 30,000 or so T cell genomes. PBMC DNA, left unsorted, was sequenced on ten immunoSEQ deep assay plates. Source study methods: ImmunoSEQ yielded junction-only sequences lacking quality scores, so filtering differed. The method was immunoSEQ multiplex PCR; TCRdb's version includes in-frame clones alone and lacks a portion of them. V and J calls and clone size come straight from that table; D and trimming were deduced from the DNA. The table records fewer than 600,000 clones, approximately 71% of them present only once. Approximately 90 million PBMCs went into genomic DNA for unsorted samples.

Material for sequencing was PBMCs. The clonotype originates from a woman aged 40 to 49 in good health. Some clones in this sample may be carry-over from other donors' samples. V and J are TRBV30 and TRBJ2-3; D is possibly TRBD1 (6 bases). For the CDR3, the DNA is TGTGCCTGGAGCACAGGGCCCCTGGGCACAGATACGCAGTATTTT. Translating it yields CAWSTGPLGTDTQYF.